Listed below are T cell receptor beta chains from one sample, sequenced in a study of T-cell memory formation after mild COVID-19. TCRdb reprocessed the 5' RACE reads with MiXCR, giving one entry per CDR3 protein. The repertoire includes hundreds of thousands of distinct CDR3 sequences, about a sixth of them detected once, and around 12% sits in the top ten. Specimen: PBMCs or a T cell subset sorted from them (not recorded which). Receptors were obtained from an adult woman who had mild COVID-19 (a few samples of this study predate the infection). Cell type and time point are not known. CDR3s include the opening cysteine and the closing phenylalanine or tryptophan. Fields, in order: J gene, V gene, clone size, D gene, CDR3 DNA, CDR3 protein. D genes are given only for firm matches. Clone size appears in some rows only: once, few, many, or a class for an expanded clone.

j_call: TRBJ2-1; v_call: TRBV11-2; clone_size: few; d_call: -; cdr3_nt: TGTGCCAGCAGCACCGACCCCTTCACGTACAATGAGCAGTTCTTC; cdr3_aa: CASSTDPFTYNEQFF
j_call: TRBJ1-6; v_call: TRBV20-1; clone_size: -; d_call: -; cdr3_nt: TGCAGTGCTAGCGGAAGGAGCTCCTATAATTCACCCCTCCACTTT; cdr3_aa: CSASGRSSYNSPLHF
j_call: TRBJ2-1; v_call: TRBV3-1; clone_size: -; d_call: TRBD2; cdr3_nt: TGTGCCAGCAGCCACCGTAGCGGGTCCAATGAGCAGTTCTTC; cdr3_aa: CASSHRSGSNEQFF
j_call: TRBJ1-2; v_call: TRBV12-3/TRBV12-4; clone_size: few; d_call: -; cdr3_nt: TGTGCCAGCAGTTTGGGGGTATTAGACTATGGCTACACCTTC; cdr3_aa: CASSLGVLDYGYTF
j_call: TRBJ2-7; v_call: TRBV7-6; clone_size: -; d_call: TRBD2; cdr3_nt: TGTGCCAGCAGCGGTCCGGGACTAGCGGGTCCCTACGAGCAGTACTTC; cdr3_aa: CASSGPGLAGPYEQYF
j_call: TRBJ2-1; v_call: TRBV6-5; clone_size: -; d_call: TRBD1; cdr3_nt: TGTGCCAGCAGCCTAGGGACAGGGAGGTGGGTCAATAATGAGCAGTTCTTC; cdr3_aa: CASSLGTGRWVNNEQFF
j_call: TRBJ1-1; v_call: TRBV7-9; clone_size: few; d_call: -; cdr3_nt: TGTGCCAGCAGCTTAGGTGCTCCCCAAGCTTTCTTT; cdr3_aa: CASSLGAPQAFF
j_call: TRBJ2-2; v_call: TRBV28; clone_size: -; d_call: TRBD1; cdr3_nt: TGTGCCAGTTGGACAGGGTGGGCCGGGGAGCTGTTTTTT; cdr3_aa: CASWTGWAGELFF
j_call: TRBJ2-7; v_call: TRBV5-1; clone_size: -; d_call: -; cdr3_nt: TGCGCCAGCAGCTTGGTGGGGGACGGATCCGAGCAGTACTTC; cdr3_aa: CASSLVGDGSEQYF
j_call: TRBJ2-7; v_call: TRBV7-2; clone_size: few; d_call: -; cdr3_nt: TGTGCCAGCAGCCAGTTTGTCCCTGGCGAGCAGTACTTC; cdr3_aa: CASSQFVPGEQYF
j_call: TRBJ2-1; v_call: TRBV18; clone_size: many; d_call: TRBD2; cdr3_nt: TGTGCCAGCTCACGGACTAGCGGTCCCTACAATGAGCAGTTCTTC; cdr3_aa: CASSRTSGPYNEQFF
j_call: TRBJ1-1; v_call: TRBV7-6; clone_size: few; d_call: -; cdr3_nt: TGTGCCAGCAGCTCGCCGGGACAGAACACTGAAGCTTTCTTT; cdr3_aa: CASSSPGQNTEAFF
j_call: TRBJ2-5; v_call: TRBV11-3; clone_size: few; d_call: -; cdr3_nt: TGTGCCAGCAGCTTAGGGTTATTTGTGGGAGACGAGACCCAGTACTTC; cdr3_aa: CASSLGLFVGDETQYF
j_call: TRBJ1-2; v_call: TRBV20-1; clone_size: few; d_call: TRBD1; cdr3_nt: TGCAGTGCTAGAGCCCACACAGGGGGCCCGATTCGCTACACCTTC; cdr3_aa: CSARAHTGGPIRYTF
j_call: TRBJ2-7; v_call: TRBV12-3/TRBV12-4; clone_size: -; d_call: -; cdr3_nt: TGTGCCAGCAGCCCGGGCCCCAAGGAGCAGTACTTC; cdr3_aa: CASSPGPKEQYF
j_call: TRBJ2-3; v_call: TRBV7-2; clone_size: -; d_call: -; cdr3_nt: TGTGCCAGCAGCTTAGTCATCCGCACAGATACGCAGTATTTT; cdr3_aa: CASSLVIRTDTQYF
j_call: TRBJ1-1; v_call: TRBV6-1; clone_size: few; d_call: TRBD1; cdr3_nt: TGTGCCAGCAGCTTAATTAACGGACAGGGCACTGAAGCTTTCTTT; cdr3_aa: CASSLINGQGTEAFF
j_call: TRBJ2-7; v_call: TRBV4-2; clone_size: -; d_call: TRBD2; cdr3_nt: TGTGCCAGCAGCCAAGAGGACGGTAGGAGCGGGAGCTCCTACGAGCAGTACTTC; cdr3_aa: CASSQEDGRSGSSYEQYF
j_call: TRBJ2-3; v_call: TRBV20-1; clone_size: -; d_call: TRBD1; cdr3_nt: TGCAGTGCTAGAGATCCGGGACAGGGGGGGACAGATACGCAGTATTTT; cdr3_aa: CSARDPGQGGTDTQYF
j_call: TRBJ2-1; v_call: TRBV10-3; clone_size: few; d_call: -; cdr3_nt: TGTGCCATAGCAACGACAACCTACAATGAGCAGTTCTTC; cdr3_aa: CAIATTTYNEQFF
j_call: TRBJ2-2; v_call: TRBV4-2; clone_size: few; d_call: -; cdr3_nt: TGTGCCAGCAGCCACCCCGGGGAGGTCACCGGGGAGCTGTTTTTT; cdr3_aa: CASSHPGEVTGELFF
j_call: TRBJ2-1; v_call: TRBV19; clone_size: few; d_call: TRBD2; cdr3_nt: TGTGCCTGCCGGGGACTAGCCTCCAATGAGCAGTTCTTC; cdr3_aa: CACRGLASNEQFF
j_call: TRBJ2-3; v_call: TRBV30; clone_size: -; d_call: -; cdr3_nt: TGTGCCTGGAACCAGGGGACAGATACGCAGTATTTT; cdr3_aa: CAWNQGTDTQYF